Below are 11 T cell receptor beta chains sequenced from a single sample in a study of shared clonotypes between healthy human individuals. The assay was immunoSEQ multiplex PCR, and TCRdb's table has in-frame clones only and misses some. The table lists millions of clones, 85% to 95% of them singletons, with 0.1% to 0.15% in the top ten. The specimen sequenced was naive CD4+ T cells sorted from blood. Regarding subset: CD45RA+ positively selected. These TCRs come from a man aged 18 to 29 in good health.

This chain links TRBV2 with TRBJ2-7, with TRBD2 matching over 11 bases. V dropped 8 bases and J dropped 3; count of bases not matched to a gene: 9. Germline CDR1 SNHLY, CDR2 FYNNEI. The CDR3 runs 15 residues. CDR3 nucleotides: TGTGCCAGCCGGCTGCAGGGACTAGCGGTCTACGAGCAGTACTTC. Translated: CASRLQGLAVYEQYF.

The chain uses TRBV2 and TRBJ2-1, with D unclear. CDR3 length: 12 amino acids. The germline V and J ends were trimmed by 6 bases and 6 bases, with 9 bases remaining between them. The V gene's germline CDR1 is SNHLY and CDR2 FYNNEI. The CDR3 bases are TGTGCCAGCAGCGCGACAAGCAATGAGCAGTTCTTC. The encoded protein is CASSATSNEQFF.

J is TRBJ2-3 and V is TRBV27; D is tentatively TRBD1 or TRBD2 (5 bases each). The CDR3 spans 16 residues. Trimming pared 7 bases from V and 0 bases from J, leaving 17 bases between. CDR1 is MNHEY, CDR2 SMNVEV, per germline (reference sequence). Here the CDR3 DNA reads TGTGCCAGCAAACTTGAGGGGCGTGCTAGCACAGATACGCAGTATTTT. Translation: CASKLEGRASTDTQYF.

V is TRBV25-1 and J is TRBJ2-1; 10 bases match TRBD2. Germline V gene data show CDR1 as MGHDK and CDR2 as SYGVNS. The trim removed 5 bases at V and 7 bases at J, leaving 5 bases unmatched. The CDR3 loop spans 14 amino acids. CDR3 sequence (DNA): TGTGCCAGCAGTAGCGGGGGGGCAGGTAATGAGCAGTTCTTC. Its protein product is CASSSGGAGNEQFF.

This clone came up once. This rearrangement joins TRBV6-1 to TRBJ1-3; D is ambiguous. Germline V gene sequence: CDR1 MNHNS, CDR2 SASEGT. The CDR3 covers 15 residues. V gave up 1 base and J gave up 8 bases, with 15 bases separating them. CDR3 region: CASSEGGGLLHTIYF. The CDR3 nucleotides read TGTGCCAGCAGTGAAGGCGGTGGCTTACTGCACACCATATATTTT.

A remark on this clone: Distinct nucleotide sequences in the sample also encode this CDR3. The chain joins TRBV7-9 to TRBJ1-4, with 10 bases fitting TRBD1. V dropped 3 bases and J dropped 8; count of bases not matched to a gene: 3. Germline-derived CDR1 and CDR2 are SEHNR and FQNEAQ (reference sequence). The length of the CDR3 is 14 residues. Here the CDR3 reads CASSLGQGSEKLFF. The CDR3 DNA is TGTGCCAGCAGCTTGGGACAGGGGAGCGAAAAACTGTTTTTT.

For the CDR3, the DNA is TGTGCCAGCAGTGTAGGGAGGTACACCGGGGAGCTGTTTTTT. Translating it yields CASSVGRYTGELFF. The rearrangement joins TRBV2 to TRBJ2-2; a weak D match, TRBD2 (6 bases). Germline V gene data show CDR1 as SNHLY and CDR2 as FYNNEI. Trimming shortened V by 4 bases and J by 3 bases, and 9 bases separated the two germline ends. This CDR3 contains 14 residues.

The chain combines TRBV21-1 with TRBJ2-7; TRBD1, as called in the table, went unchecked against the DNA. TRBV21-1 is recorded as a pseudogene. The CDR3 is 18 residues long. CDR3 coding DNA: TGTGCCAGCAGCAAAGTGATGTTGAAAGAGACAGGGGACCACGAGCAGTACTTC. It specifies CASSKVMLKETGDHEQYF.

The chain combines TRBV2 with TRBJ1-3; possibly TRBD1 for D (5 bases). Germline V gene data show CDR1 as SNHLY and CDR2 as FYNNEI. The V end lost 6 bases, the J end lost 6 bases, and 9 bases lay between the germline ends. The CDR3 extends over 12 amino acids. The chain's CDR3 is CASRPGTNTIYF. The CDR3 bases are TGTGCCAGCAGGCCAGGGACAAACACCATATATTTT.

This chain connects TRBV19 to TRBJ2-1; D not certain. There are 11 residues in the CDR3. Germline V gene sequence: CDR1 LNHDA, CDR2 SQIVND (reference sequence). V lost 9 bases to trimming and J lost 6 bases, with 9 bases between them. The CDR3 DNA sequence: TGTGCCAGCGAGCGCCGCAATGAGCAGTTCTTC. Its translation: CASERRNEQFF.

J is TRBJ2-5 and V is TRBV6-6; 8 nucleotides line up with TRBD1. CDR3 length: 16 amino acids. Per germline, CDR1 MNHNY and CDR2 SVGAGI (reference sequence). The ends lost 6 bases at V and 1 base at J; junction bases unmatched: 10. CDR3 nucleotide sequence: TGTGCCAGCAGGCGGACAGGGAATGAACTCCAAGAGACCCAGTACTTC. Residues: CASRRTGNELQETQYF.